This is a list of T cell receptor beta chains from one sample in a study of T cells in Graves' hyperthyroidism and ophthalmopathy. TCRdb redid the calling of the multiplex PCR reads with MiXCR, one entry per CDR3 protein. The sample holds about 410,000 distinct CDR3 sequences, under 15% seen once. The material sequenced was blood. The receptors derive from a man aged 18 to 29 with Graves' ophthalmopathy. CDR3s include the opening cysteine and the closing phenylalanine or tryptophan. D genes are given only for firm matches. Clone size is not always given. Where it is, it says once, few, many or a class for expanded clones.

D: NA
size: many
J: TRBJ1-4
V: TRBV5-1
CDR3: CASSLTQGQEKLFF
DNA: TGCGCCAGCAGCTTGACCCAGGGTCAAGAAAAACTGTTTTTT

D: NA
size: NA
J: TRBJ1-3
V: TRBV29-1
CDR3: CSVGLRVSGNTIYF
DNA: TGCAGCGTTGGACTCAGGGTCTCTGGAAACACCATATATTTT

D: TRBD1
size: NA
J: TRBJ2-3
V: TRBV27
CDR3: CASSPYDQPLGGDTQYF
DNA: TGTGCCAGCAGTCCATATGACCAGCCACTAGGGGGCGATACGCAGTATTTT

D: NA
size: many
J: TRBJ2-7
V: TRBV7-2
CDR3: CASSLGFPYEQYF
DNA: TGTGCCAGCAGCTTGGGGTTTCCCTACGAGCAGTACTTC

D: TRBD1
size: many
J: TRBJ1-1
V: TRBV9
CDR3: CASSVGLDRATEAFF
DNA: TGTGCCAGCAGCGTAGGGTTGGACAGGGCAACGGAAGCTTTCTTT

D: TRBD1
size: NA
J: TRBJ2-2
V: TRBV4-1
CDR3: CASSQETPGTGEFGELFF
DNA: TGCGCCAGCAGCCAAGAAACCCCCGGGACAGGGGAATTCGGGGAGCTGTTTTTT

D: TRBD1
size: few
J: TRBJ2-5
V: TRBV5-1
CDR3: CASSPGTAKETQYF
DNA: TGCGCCAGCAGCCCCGGGACAGCGAAAGAGACCCAGTACTTC

D: TRBD2
size: few
J: TRBJ2-5
V: TRBV9
CDR3: CASSARAGLAGVGETQYF
DNA: TGTGCCAGCAGCGCGCGAGCGGGACTAGCGGGAGTTGGAGAGACCCAGTACTTC

D: TRBD1
size: many
J: TRBJ1-1
V: TRBV12-3/TRBV12-4
CDR3: CASSSRDRVDTEAFF
DNA: TGTGCCAGCAGTTCAAGGGACAGGGTCGACACTGAAGCTTTCTTT

D: TRBD2
size: few
J: TRBJ2-2
V: TRBV27
CDR3: CASSYTTERLAGGTGELFF
DNA: TGTGCCAGCAGTTATACGACAGAACGACTAGCGGGAGGGACCGGGGAGCTGTTTTTT

D: NA
size: NA
J: TRBJ1-5
V: TRBV13
CDR3: CASSPSGTPHQPQHF
DNA: TGTGCCAGCAGCCCCTCCGGGACACCGCATCAGCCCCAGCATTTT

D: TRBD1
size: many
J: TRBJ2-2
V: TRBV6-6
CDR3: CASSYPSDRGTGELFF
DNA: TGTGCCAGCAGTTACCCTTCTGACAGGGGCACCGGGGAGCTGTTTTTT

D: NA
size: few
J: TRBJ2-1
V: TRBV4-1
CDR3: CASSQASGLNNEQFF
DNA: TGCGCCAGCAGCCAAGCTTCGGGACTCAATAATGAGCAGTTCTTC

D: TRBD2
size: NA
J: TRBJ2-2
V: TRBV6-1
CDR3: CASSFGAGTPNTGELFF
DNA: TGTGCCAGCAGTTTCGGAGCGGGGACGCCTAACACCGGGGAGCTGTTTTTT

D: NA
size: many
J: TRBJ2-7
V: TRBV12-5
CDR3: CASGLGGSYEQYF
DNA: TGTGCTAGTGGTTTAGGGGGATCCTACGAGCAGTACTTC

D: NA
size: many
J: TRBJ2-7
V: TRBV20-1
CDR3: CSANDEQYF
DNA: TGCAGTGCTAACGACGAGCAGTACTTC

D: NA
size: few
J: TRBJ2-1
V: TRBV10-2
CDR3: CASMEGREGYNEQFF
DNA: TGCGCCAGCATGGAGGGCAGGGAAGGCTACAATGAGCAGTTCTTC

D: NA
size: many
J: TRBJ1-3
V: TRBV7-2
CDR3: CASSRGWSSGNTIYF
DNA: TGTGCCAGCAGCCGCGGGTGGTCATCTGGAAACACCATATATTTT

D: TRBD2
size: few
J: TRBJ2-3
V: TRBV5-1
CDR3: CASSPGTSGGNRQYF
DNA: TGCGCCAGCAGCCCCGGGACTAGCGGGGGGAATAGGCAGTATTTT

D: NA
size: many
J: TRBJ1-2
V: TRBV12-3/TRBV12-4
CDR3: CASRDHGALYGYTF
DNA: TGTGCCAGCCGAGACCACGGGGCCTTATATGGCTACACCTTC

D: NA
size: many
J: TRBJ2-7
V: TRBV7-2
CDR3: CASSWRGTEYEQYF
DNA: TGTGCCAGCAGCTGGAGGGGGACGGAATACGAGCAGTACTTC

D: NA
size: NA
J: TRBJ2-5
V: TRBV28
CDR3: CASSLQGSTRGTQYF
DNA: TGTGCCAGCAGTCTACAGGGCAGTACGAGGGGGACCCAGTACTTC

D: NA
size: many
J: TRBJ2-5
V: TRBV27
CDR3: CASSSPVEGPETQYF
DNA: TGTGCCAGCAGTTCCCCCGTAGAGGGGCCGGAGACCCAGTACTTC

D: NA
size: many
J: TRBJ2-2
V: TRBV12-3/TRBV12-4
CDR3: CASSLPRVTAARNTGELFF
DNA: TGTGCCAGCAGCCTACCCCGTGTGACGGCGGCCCGAAACACCGGGGAGCTGTTTTTT

D: NA
size: NA
J: TRBJ1-5
V: TRBV19
CDR3: CASSIVGLQPQHF
DNA: TGTGCCAGTAGTATAGTCGGCCTTCAGCCCCAGCATTTT

D: NA
size: few
J: TRBJ1-1
V: TRBV11-2
CDR3: CASSPHLNTEAFF
DNA: TGTGCCAGCAGCCCCCATCTAAACACTGAAGCTTTCTTT

D: NA
size: many
J: TRBJ1-2
V: TRBV12-3/TRBV12-4
CDR3: CASSREGGIGYTF
DNA: TGTGCCAGCAGCCGAGAGGGGGGTATAGGCTACACCTTC

D: NA
size: NA
J: TRBJ2-5
V: TRBV5-8
CDR3: CASPLPGHQETQYF
DNA: TGTGCCAGCCCCCTACCGGGACACCAAGAGACCCAGTACTTC

D: NA
size: many
J: TRBJ2-2
V: TRBV12-3/TRBV12-4
CDR3: CASKLLANTGELFF
DNA: TGTGCCAGCAAACTCTTGGCAAACACCGGGGAGCTGTTTTTT

D: NA
size: many
J: TRBJ2-3
V: TRBV20-1
CDR3: CLSLMVSTDTQYF
DNA: TGCCTAAGCCTAATGGTTAGCACAGATACGCAGTATTTT

D: NA
size: many
J: TRBJ1-2
V: TRBV20-1
CDR3: CSAREEWAGGYTF
DNA: TGCAGTGCTAGAGAAGAGTGGGCTGGTGGCTACACCTTC

D: NA
size: few
J: TRBJ2-1
V: TRBV2
CDR3: CASSDDVGHNYNEQFF
DNA: TGTGCCAGCAGCGACGACGTGGGACATAACTACAATGAGCAGTTCTTC

D: TRBD2
size: NA
J: TRBJ2-1
V: TRBV5-8
CDR3: CASSASGYSYNEQFF
DNA: TGTGCCAGCAGCGCTAGCGGCTACTCCTACAATGAGCAGTTCTTC

D: NA
size: few
J: TRBJ2-3
V: TRBV11-2
CDR3: CASSLARGPSTDTQYF
DNA: TGTGCCAGCAGCTTAGCGCGGGGGCCCAGCACAGATACGCAGTATTTT

D: TRBD1
size: NA
J: TRBJ1-6
V: TRBV11-2
CDR3: CASSLRGKYNSPLHF
DNA: TGTGCCAGCAGTCTCAGGGGGAAATATAATTCACCCCTCCACTTT

D: NA
size: many
J: TRBJ2-5
V: TRBV3-1
CDR3: CASSPHGRETQYF
DNA: TGTGCCAGCAGCCCCCACGGGCGGGAGACCCAGTACTTC

D: NA
size: many
J: TRBJ2-3
V: TRBV27
CDR3: CASKDFRAEGTDTQYF
DNA: TGTGCCAGCAAGGATTTCCGGGCCGAAGGAACAGATACGCAGTATTTT

D: TRBD1
size: NA
J: TRBJ2-2
V: TRBV19
CDR3: CASSPSPGQGFTGELFF
DNA: TGTGCCAGTAGTCCGAGCCCGGGACAGGGGTTCACCGGGGAGCTGTTTTTT

D: NA
size: many
J: TRBJ2-3
V: TRBV6-1
CDR3: CASSELGNTDTQYF
DNA: TGTGCCAGCAGTGAATTGGGCAACACAGATACGCAGTATTTT

D: NA
size: few
J: TRBJ1-2
V: TRBV27
CDR3: CASSLSGTNYGYTF
DNA: TGTGCCAGCAGTTTATCTGGGACCAACTATGGCTACACCTTC

D: TRBD2
size: NA
J: TRBJ2-1
V: TRBV11-2
CDR3: CASSWTSGRLGNEQFF
DNA: TGTGCCAGCAGCTGGACTAGCGGGAGGCTTGGCAATGAGCAGTTCTTC

D: NA
size: few
J: TRBJ1-6
V: TRBV4-2
CDR3: CASSQERFEGRGNSPLHF
DNA: TGTGCCAGCAGCCAAGAAAGGTTCGAGGGCAGGGGTAATTCACCCCTCCACTTT

D: TRBD2
size: once
J: TRBJ2-5
V: TRBV20-1
CDR3: CSAYDGGMETQYF
DNA: TGCAGTGCGTACGACGGGGGGATGGAGACCCAGTACTTC

D: NA
size: many
J: TRBJ2-7
V: TRBV9
CDR3: CASSVGSSYEQYF
DNA: TGTGCCAGCAGCGTTGGGTCCTCCTACGAGCAGTACTTC

D: TRBD1
size: few
J: TRBJ1-1
V: TRBV29-1
CDR3: CSVELHRGHSRTEAFF
DNA: TGCAGCGTTGAACTGCACAGGGGGCACTCAAGGACTGAAGCTTTCTTT

D: TRBD1
size: many
J: TRBJ1-5
V: TRBV6-1
CDR3: CASRQGQGEGNQPQHF
DNA: TGTGCCAGCAGACAGGGACAGGGGGAGGGCAATCAGCCCCAGCATTTT

D: TRBD1
size: NA
J: TRBJ1-5
V: TRBV4-1
CDR3: CASSPTRTGLNQPQHF
DNA: TGCGCCAGCAGCCCGACACGGACAGGGCTTAATCAGCCCCAGCATTTT

D: TRBD1
size: many
J: TRBJ2-5
V: TRBV5-1
CDR3: CASSLTGGQETQYF
DNA: TGTGCCAGCAGCTTAACAGGGGGACAAGAGACCCAGTACTTC

D: NA
size: NA
J: TRBJ2-7
V: TRBV18
CDR3: CASSPTGQSYEQYF
DNA: TGTGCCAGCTCACCAACAGGACAGTCCTACGAGCAGTACTTC

D: NA
size: many
J: TRBJ2-7
V: TRBV24-1
CDR3: CATTGGHSYEQYF
DNA: TGTGCCACCACGGGGGGACACTCCTACGAGCAGTACTTC

D: TRBD1
size: many
J: TRBJ2-7
V: TRBV7-9
CDR3: CASSLLGTGFNYEQYF
DNA: TGTGCCAGCAGCCTACTGGGGACAGGGTTTAACTACGAGCAGTACTTC

D: TRBD2
size: many
J: TRBJ2-3
V: TRBV7-3
CDR3: CASSATSGLTDTQYF
DNA: TGTGCCAGCAGCGCGACTAGCGGGCTCACAGATACGCAGTATTTT

D: NA
size: many
J: TRBJ1-5
V: TRBV6-1
CDR3: CASRRTQGPQPQHF
DNA: TGTGCCAGCAGACGAACACAGGGACCTCAGCCCCAGCATTTT